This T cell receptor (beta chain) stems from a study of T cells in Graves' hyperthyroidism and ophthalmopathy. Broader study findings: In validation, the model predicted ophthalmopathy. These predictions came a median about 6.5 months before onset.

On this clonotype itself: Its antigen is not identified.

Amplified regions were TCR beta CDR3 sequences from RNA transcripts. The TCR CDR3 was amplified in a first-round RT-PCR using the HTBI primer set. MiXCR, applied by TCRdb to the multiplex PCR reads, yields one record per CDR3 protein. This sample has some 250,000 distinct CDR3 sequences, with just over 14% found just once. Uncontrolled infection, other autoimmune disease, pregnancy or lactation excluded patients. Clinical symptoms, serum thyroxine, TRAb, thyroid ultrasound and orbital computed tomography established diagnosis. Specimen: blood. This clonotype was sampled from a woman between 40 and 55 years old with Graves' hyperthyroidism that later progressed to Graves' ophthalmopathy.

The CDR3 DNA follows: TGTGCCAGCAGCGACAGTCAGGTCCTCACTGAAGCTTTCTTT. It codes for CASSDSQVLTEAFF. V usage is TRBV7-9 and J usage is TRBJ1-1, with TRBD1 as a possible D gene (5 bases). Germline V gene sequence: CDR1 SEHNR, CDR2 FQNEAQ (reference sequence). V was pared by 5 bases and J by 4 bases, with 14 bases between. This CDR3 has 14 residues.